These 6 T cell receptor beta chains came from one sample sequenced in a study of OX40 agonist ivuxolimab in advanced cancers. Library method: the immunoSEQ multiplex PCR assay. The clones in this table, taken by TCRdb from immuneACCESS, are in-frame only. Not every clone is retained; where verified, under half of the shortfall comes from an unresolved V gene, and the cause of the rest is unknown. Present in this sample are 70,000 to 95,000 clones, around 86% of which were seen just once. In total, the top ten clones hold 1.5% to 2% of the sample. The material was CD4+ or CD8+ T cells sorted from blood, obtained in a trial of the OX40 agonist ivuxolimab. These receptor sequences come from an adult with an advanced solid tumor such as melanoma, head and neck, liver or kidney cancer.

The chain links TRBV2 to TRBJ2-7; D is unclear. The CDR3 has 11 residues. Trimming stripped 1 base from V and 4 bases from J, with 2 bases between. The germline CDR1 and CDR2 sequences are SNHLY and FYNNEI. The CDR3 loop is CASSEVYEQYF. For the CDR3, the DNA is TGTGCCAGCAGTGAAGTGTACGAGCAGTACTTC.

The CDR3 DNA reads TGTGCCTGGGTGAACCGGGACAGGGGGCAATACGAGCAGTACTTC. Translated, it gives CAWVNRDRGQYEQYF. This chain links TRBV30 with TRBJ2-7, with 12 bases aligning to TRBD1. The trim removed 5 bases at V and 4 bases at J, leaving 9 bases unmatched. Germline V gene lookup returns CDR1 GTSNPN and CDR2 SVGIG (reference sequence). The CDR3 has 15 residues.

CDR3 region: CASSAHGPQHF. CDR3 nucleotides: TGTGCCAGCAGCGCCCATGGGCCCCAGCATTTT. The chain has TRBV7-9 and TRBJ1-5; D not resolved. Trimming took 5 bases from V and 9 from J, leaving 8 bases between them. Looked up from germline, CDR1 is SEHNR and CDR2 is FQNEAQ (reference sequence). This CDR3 has 11 amino acids. Together with reference TRBV7-9 and TRBJ1-5, the CDR3 gives the full variable domain: DTGVSQNPRHKITKRGQNVTFRCDPISEHNRLYWYRQTLGQGPEFLTYFQNEAQLEKSRLLSDRFSAERPKGSFSTLEIQRTEQGDSAMYLCASSAHGPQHFGDGTRLSIL.

V usage is TRBV5-6 and J usage is TRBJ2-4; D unresolved. Trimming took off 0 bases at V and 0 bases at J, with 10 bases between the two ends. The germline CDR1 and CDR2 sequences are SGHDT and YYEEEE. The CDR3 has 16 amino acids. The CDR3 DNA sequence: TGTGCCAGCAGCTTGGTCAGTCAGCTAGCCAAAAACATTCAGTACTTC. Protein: CASSLVSQLAKNIQYF.

This chain's CDR3 is CASRNRGGTGANVLTF. The CDR3 bases are TGTGCCAGCCGAAACAGGGGAGGCACTGGGGCCAACGTCCTGACTTTC. The chain carries TRBV19 and TRBJ2-6; D possibly corresponds to TRBD1 (7 bases). The CDR3 loop spans 16 amino acids. CDR1 and CDR2 (germline): LNHDA, SQIVND (reference sequence). V lost 9 bases and J 2 bases, leaving 17 bases between the germline ends. Supplemented by reference TRBV19 and TRBJ2-6, the full variable domain reads DGGITQSPKYLFRKEGQNVTLSCEQNLNHDAMYWYRQDPGQGLRLIYYSQIVNDFQKGDIAEGYSVSREKKESFPLTVTSAQKNPTAFYLCASRNRGGTGANVLTFGAGSRLTVL.

The CDR3 DNA follows: TGTGCCAGTAGTATAGCGGGACAGGTTACCACCGGGGAGCTGTTTTTT. As protein: CASSIAGQVTTGELFF. V usage is TRBV19 and J usage is TRBJ2-2; 8 bases agree with TRBD1. This CDR3 spans 16 amino acids. V was pared by 1 base and J by 4 bases, with 5 bases of the junction left unmatched. The germline V gene has CDR1 LNHDA and CDR2 SQIVND (reference sequence).